The rows below give T cell receptor beta chains drawn from one sample of a study of T-cell memory formation after mild COVID-19. TCRdb fed the 5' RACE reads into MiXCR, producing one record per CDR3 protein. The profile shows under 350,000 distinct CDR3 sequences, about 17% of them singletons. Sequences were obtained from PBMCs or a T cell subset sorted from them (not recorded which). These receptors were obtained from a man in his late teens or twenties who had mild COVID-19 (a few samples of this study predate the infection). Cell type and time point are not known. Each CDR3 is given with its conserved first and last residue. The D gene is left open where the match is weak. The listing skips clone size in some rows; elsewhere it reads once, few, many or a size class.

TRBV7-8	.	few	TRBJ1-2	TGTGCCAGCAGCTTAGCGCTGGGGGGTTATGGCTACACCTTC	CASSLALGGYGYTF
TRBV4-1	.	.	TRBJ1-5	TGCGCCAGCAGCCAAGCAGGCCAGCCCCAGCATTTT	CASSQAGQPQHF
TRBV5-1	.	.	TRBJ1-1	TGCGCCAGCAGCAGGAGAGAACAGAACACTGAAGCTTTCTTT	CASSRREQNTEAFF
TRBV5-1	.	few	TRBJ2-4	TGCGCCAGCAGCGGGGGCTCGGGGGCGAGGGCCAAAAACATTCAGTACTTC	CASSGGSGARAKNIQYF
TRBV7-9	.	few	TRBJ2-3	TGTGCCAGCAGCACGACGGCGGGCGCAGATACGCAGTATTTT	CASSTTAGADTQYF
TRBV5-4	TRBD1	.	TRBJ1-3	TGTGCCAGCAGCCCAGGGGGCCCAAACTATGGAAACACCATATATTTT	CASSPGGPNYGNTIYF
TRBV6-1	TRBD2	few	TRBJ2-5	TGTGCCAGTGGGGAGGGGTCCCAAGAGACCCAGTACTTC	CASGEGSQETQYF
TRBV7-3	TRBD2	few	TRBJ2-1	TGTGCCAGCAGCTTCTCTAGCGGGGTACACAATGAGCAGTTCTTC	CASSFSSGVHNEQFF
TRBV9	.	few	TRBJ2-6	TGTGCCAGCAGCCCGCGCCTAGACAGTCCCTCTGGGGCCAACGTCCTGACTTTC	CASSPRLDSPSGANVLTF
TRBV4-1	.	.	TRBJ2-2	TGCGCCAGCAGCCAAGAGGACGGGATCACCGGGGAGCTGTTTTTT	CASSQEDGITGELFF
TRBV6-2/TRBV6-3	.	few	TRBJ1-2	TGTGCCAGCAGTTACCCAGGGGTTGACACTGGCTACACCTTC	CASSYPGVDTGYTF
TRBV28	.	.	TRBJ1-2	TGTGCCAGCAGTTTAGCGGGCCGAGGCTACACCTTC	CASSLAGRGYTF
TRBV13	TRBD1	few	TRBJ1-4	TGTGCCAGCAGCCCCGGGACAGGGATGCTGTTTTTT	CASSPGTGMLFF
TRBV20-1	.	.	TRBJ1-2	TGCAGTGCTAGGCCCGGGAACTATGGCTACACCTTC	CSARPGNYGYTF
TRBV7-9	TRBD1	.	TRBJ1-5	TGTGCCAGCAGCGAGGCCCGGACAGGGGGGAAGCCCCAGCATTTT	CASSEARTGGKPQHF
TRBV4-3	.	.	TRBJ1-2	TGCGCCAGCAGCCAAGATCCGGACGGCCTTGGGGGCTACACCTTC	CASSQDPDGLGGYTF
TRBV10-3	TRBD1	few	TRBJ2-5	TGTGCCATCAGCGGACAGGAGAGCCAAGAGACCCAGTACTTC	CAISGQESQETQYF
TRBV7-8	TRBD2	.	TRBJ2-1	TGTGCCAGCAGCTTAGCGAGAATCGGGGGGGCTGAGAATGAGCAGTTCTTC	CASSLARIGGAENEQFF
TRBV29-1	.	few	TRBJ2-4	TGCAGCGCCAAGATTGAGTTCATTCAGTACTTC	CSAKIEFIQYF
TRBV12-3/TRBV12-4	.	.	TRBJ1-1	TGTGCCAGCAGTTTACAGGAGATGAACACTGAAGCTTTCTTT	CASSLQEMNTEAFF